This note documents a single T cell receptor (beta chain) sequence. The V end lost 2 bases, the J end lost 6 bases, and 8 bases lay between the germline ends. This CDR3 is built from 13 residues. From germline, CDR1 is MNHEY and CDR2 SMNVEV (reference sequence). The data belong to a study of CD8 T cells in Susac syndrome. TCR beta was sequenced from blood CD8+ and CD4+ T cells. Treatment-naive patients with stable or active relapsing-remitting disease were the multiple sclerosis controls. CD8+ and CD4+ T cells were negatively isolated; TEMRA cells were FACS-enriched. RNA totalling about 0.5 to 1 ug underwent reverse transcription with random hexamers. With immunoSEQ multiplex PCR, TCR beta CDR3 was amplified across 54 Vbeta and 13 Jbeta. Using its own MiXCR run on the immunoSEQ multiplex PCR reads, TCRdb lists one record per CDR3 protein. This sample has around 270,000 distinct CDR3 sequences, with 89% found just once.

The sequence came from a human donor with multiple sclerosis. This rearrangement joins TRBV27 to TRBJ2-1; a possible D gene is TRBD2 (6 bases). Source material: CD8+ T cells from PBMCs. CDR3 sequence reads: CASSLGGPNEQFF. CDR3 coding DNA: TGTGCCAGCAGTTTAGGAGGGCCCAATGAGCAGTTCTTC.